Each of the 7 T cell receptor beta chains below was sequenced from the same sample in a study of control samples from healthy donors and cancer patients. The protocol was immunoSEQ multiplex PCR, while the TCRdb copy is restricted to in-frame clones and leaves out a portion. The data show 85,000 to 110,000 clones, approximately 90% seen once. The sample consisted of PBMCs. The receptor set was obtained from a man aged 55 to 70 with lung cancer.

This chain joins TRBV25-1 and TRBJ1-3, with 7 bases identical to TRBD1. This CDR3 has 14 residues. Germline-derived CDR1 and CDR2 are MGHDK and SYGVNS. J gave up 0 bases and V 6 bases, and 2 bases lay outside the gene matches. The CDR3 region has the DNA TGTGCCAGCAGCAGGGGGAACTCTGGAAACACCATATATTTT. Translating gives CASSRGNSGNTIYF.

V and J are TRBV5-1 and TRBJ2-2; perhaps TRBD2 as D (6 bases). The CDR3 consists of 15 residues. With 0 bases removed from V and 2 bases from J, the gap between germline ends came to 8 bases. Germline V lookup: CDR1 SGHRS, CDR2 YFSETQ. The CDR3 spells CASSLAGVNTGELFF. The CDR3 DNA sequence: TGCGCCAGCAGCTTGGCGGGGGTCAACACCGGGGAGCTGTTTTTT. Combining the CDR3 with reference TRBV5-1 and TRBJ2-2 gives the whole variable domain KAGVTQTPRYLIKTRGQQVTLSCSPISGHRSVSWYQQTPGQGLQFLFEYFSETQRNKGNFPGRFSGRQFSNSRSEMNVSTLELGDSALYLCASSLAGVNTGELFFGEGSRLTVL.

This clone appeared a few times. The CDR3 DNA follows: TGTGCCAGCAGCTTTTCCAGGGTCCACGAGCAGTACTTC. Its protein is CASSFSRVHEQYF. V is TRBV5-6 and J is TRBJ2-7; a possible D gene is TRBD1 (5 bases). V was trimmed by 2 bases and J by 5 bases, leaving 11 bases between them. The germline CDR1 and CDR2 sequences are SGHDT and YYEEEE. There are 13 residues in the CDR3.

V and J are TRBV9 and TRBJ2-1, with 7 bases fitting TRBD1. V lost 3 bases, J lost 3 bases, and 3 bases stayed unmatched. In germline, CDR1 is SGDLS, CDR2 YYNGEE. There are 14 residues in the CDR3. The CDR3 reads CASSGDSHYNEQFF. The CDR3 DNA sequence: TGTGCCAGCAGCGGGGACAGCCACTACAATGAGCAGTTCTTC.

The chain joins TRBV9 to TRBJ1-2; D is possibly TRBD1 (5 bases). The CDR3 is 14 residues long. The germline V and J ends were trimmed by 4 bases and 2 bases, with 12 bases remaining between them. In germline, CDR1 is SGDLS, CDR2 YYNGEE. DNA of the CDR3: TGTGCCAGCAGCCTGTCGACAGCGAACTATGGCTACACCTTC. Its protein is CASSLSTANYGYTF.

The chain carries TRBV30 and TRBJ1-6; D is undetermined. This CDR3 has 13 residues. V was trimmed by 0 bases and J by 6 bases, leaving 6 bases between them. Germline V CDR1 and CDR2: GTSNPN, SVGIG (reference sequence). Here the CDR3 reads CAWSVQSNSPLHF. For the CDR3, the DNA is TGTGCCTGGAGTGTACAGAGTAATTCACCCCTCCACTTT.

V usage is TRBV7-8 and J usage is TRBJ1-6; TRBD1 might be the D (5 bases). With 7 bases removed from V and 9 bases from J, the gap between germline ends came to 19 bases. The CDR3 totals 15 residues. The germline V gene has CDR1 SGHVS and CDR2 FQNEAQ. The CDR3 DNA sequence: TGTGCCAGCACCGAGACACGGGTTGACAGTTCACCCCTCCACTTT. This sequence encodes CASTETRVDSSPLHF.